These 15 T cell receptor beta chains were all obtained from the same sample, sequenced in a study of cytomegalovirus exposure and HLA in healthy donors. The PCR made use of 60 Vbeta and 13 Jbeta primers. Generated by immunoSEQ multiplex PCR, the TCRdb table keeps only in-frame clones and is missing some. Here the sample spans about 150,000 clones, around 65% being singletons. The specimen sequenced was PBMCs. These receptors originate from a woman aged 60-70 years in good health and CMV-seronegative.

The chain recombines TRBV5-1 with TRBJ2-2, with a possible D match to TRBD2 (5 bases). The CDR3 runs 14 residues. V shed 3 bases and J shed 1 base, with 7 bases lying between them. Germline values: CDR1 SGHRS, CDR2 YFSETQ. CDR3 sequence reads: CASSSRGNTGELFF. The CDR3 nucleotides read TGCGCCAGCAGCTCCCGGGGGAACACCGGGGAGCTGTTTTTT.

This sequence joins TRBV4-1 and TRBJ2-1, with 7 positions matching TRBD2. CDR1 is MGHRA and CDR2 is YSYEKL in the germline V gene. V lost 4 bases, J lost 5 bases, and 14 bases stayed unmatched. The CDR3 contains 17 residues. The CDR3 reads CASSLLEGAGVDNEQFF. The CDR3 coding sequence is TGCGCCAGCAGCCTCCTAGAGGGTGCGGGAGTGGACAATGAGCAGTTCTTC.

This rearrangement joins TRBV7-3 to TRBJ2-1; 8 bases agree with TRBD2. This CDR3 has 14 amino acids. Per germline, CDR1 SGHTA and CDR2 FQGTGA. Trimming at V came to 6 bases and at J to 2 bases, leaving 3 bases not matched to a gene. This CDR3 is CASSVAGTYNEQFF. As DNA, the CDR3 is TGTGCCAGCAGTGTAGCGGGAACCTACAATGAGCAGTTCTTC.

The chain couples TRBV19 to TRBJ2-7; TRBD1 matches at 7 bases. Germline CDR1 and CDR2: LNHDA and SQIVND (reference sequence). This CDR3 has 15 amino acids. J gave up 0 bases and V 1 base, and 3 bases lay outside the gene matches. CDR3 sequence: CASSIGDRASYEQYF. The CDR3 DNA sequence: TGTGCCAGTAGTATAGGAGACAGGGCCTCCTACGAGCAGTACTTC.

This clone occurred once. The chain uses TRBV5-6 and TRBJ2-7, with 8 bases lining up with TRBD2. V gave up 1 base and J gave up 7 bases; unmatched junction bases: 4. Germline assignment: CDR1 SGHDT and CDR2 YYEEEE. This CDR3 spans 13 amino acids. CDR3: CASSLTGGREQYF. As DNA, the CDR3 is TGTGCCAGCAGCTTGACGGGCGGGAGGGAGCAGTACTTC.

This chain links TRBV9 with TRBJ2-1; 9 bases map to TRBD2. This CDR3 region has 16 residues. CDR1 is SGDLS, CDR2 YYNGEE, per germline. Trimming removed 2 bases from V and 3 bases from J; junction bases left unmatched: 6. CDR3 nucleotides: TGTGCCAGCAGCGTGATGAGCGGGGGGAACTACAATGAGCAGTTCTTC. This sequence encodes CASSVMSGGNYNEQFF.

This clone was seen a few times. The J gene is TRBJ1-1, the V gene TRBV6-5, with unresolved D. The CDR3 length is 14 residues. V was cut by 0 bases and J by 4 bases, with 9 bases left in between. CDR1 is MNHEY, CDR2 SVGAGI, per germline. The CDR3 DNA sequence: TGTGCCAGCAGTTACTCGAAGCGGGGCACTGAAGCTTTCTTT. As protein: CASSYSKRGTEAFF.

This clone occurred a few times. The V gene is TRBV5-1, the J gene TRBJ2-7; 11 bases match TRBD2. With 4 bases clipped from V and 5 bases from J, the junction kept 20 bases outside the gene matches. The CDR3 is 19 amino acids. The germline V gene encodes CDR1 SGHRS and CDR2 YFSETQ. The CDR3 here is CASSADRALAGVRGNEQYF. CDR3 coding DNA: TGCGCCAGCAGCGCGGACAGGGCACTAGCGGGAGTCAGAGGAAACGAGCAGTACTTC. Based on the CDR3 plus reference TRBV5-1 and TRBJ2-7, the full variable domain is KAGVTQTPRYLIKTRGQQVTLSCSPISGHRSVSWYQQTPGQGLQFLFEYFSETQRNKGNFPGRFSGRQFSNSRSEMNVSTLELGDSALYLCASSADRALAGVRGNEQYFGPGTRLTVT.

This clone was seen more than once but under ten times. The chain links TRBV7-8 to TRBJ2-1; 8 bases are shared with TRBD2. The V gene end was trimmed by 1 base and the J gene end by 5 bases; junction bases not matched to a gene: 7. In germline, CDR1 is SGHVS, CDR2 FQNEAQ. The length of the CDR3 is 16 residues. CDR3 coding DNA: TGTGCCAGCAGCTTAGGTGGCGGGGGGCGCGACAATGAGCAGTTCTTC. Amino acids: CASSLGGGGRDNEQFF.

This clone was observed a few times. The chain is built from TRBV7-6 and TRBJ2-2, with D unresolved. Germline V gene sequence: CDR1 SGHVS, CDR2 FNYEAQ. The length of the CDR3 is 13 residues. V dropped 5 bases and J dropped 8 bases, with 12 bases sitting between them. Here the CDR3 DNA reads TGTGCCAGCAGCACCTTGAGCACTGGGGAGCTGTTTTTT. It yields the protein CASSTLSTGELFF.

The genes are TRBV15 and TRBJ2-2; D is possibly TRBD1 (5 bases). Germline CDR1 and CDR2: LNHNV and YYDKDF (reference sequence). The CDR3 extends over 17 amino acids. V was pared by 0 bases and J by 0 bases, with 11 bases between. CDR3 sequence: CATSRDLAGTNTGELFF. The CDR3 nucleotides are TGTGCCACCAGCAGAGATCTTGCAGGGACGAACACCGGGGAGCTGTTTTTT.

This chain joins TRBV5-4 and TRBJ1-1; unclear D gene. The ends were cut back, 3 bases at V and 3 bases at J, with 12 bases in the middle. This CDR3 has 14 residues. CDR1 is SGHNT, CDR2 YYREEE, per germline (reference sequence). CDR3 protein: CASSSGLGYTEAFF. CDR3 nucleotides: TGTGCCAGCAGCTCGGGGTTGGGCTACACTGAAGCTTTCTTT.

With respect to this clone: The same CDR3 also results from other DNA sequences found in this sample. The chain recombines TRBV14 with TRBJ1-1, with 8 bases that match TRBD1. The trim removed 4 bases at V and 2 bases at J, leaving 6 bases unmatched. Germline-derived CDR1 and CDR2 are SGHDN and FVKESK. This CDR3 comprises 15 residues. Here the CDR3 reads CASSLRTGRNTEAFF. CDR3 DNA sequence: TGTGCCAGCAGCCTGCGGACAGGGAGAAACACTGAAGCTTTCTTT.

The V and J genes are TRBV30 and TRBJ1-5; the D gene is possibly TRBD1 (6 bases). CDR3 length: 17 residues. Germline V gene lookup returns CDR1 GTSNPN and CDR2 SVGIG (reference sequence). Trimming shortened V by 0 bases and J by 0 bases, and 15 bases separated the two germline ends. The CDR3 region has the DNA TGTGCCTGGAGTGTACGGGGGGCCCTTAATAGCAATCAGCCCCAGCATTTT. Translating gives CAWSVRGALNSNQPQHF.

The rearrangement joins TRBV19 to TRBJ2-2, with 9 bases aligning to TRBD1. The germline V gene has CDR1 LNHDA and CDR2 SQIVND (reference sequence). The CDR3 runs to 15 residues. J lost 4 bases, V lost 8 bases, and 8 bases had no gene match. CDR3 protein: CASSQGAGGTGELFF. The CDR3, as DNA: TGTGCCAGTTCACAGGGGGCGGGTGGCACCGGGGAGCTGTTTTTT. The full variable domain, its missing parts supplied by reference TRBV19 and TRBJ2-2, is DGGITQSPKYLFRKEGQNVTLSCEQNLNHDAMYWYRQDPGQGLRLIYYSQIVNDFQKGDIAEGYSVSREKKESFPLTVTSAQKNPTAFYLCASSQGAGGTGELFFGEGSRLTVL.